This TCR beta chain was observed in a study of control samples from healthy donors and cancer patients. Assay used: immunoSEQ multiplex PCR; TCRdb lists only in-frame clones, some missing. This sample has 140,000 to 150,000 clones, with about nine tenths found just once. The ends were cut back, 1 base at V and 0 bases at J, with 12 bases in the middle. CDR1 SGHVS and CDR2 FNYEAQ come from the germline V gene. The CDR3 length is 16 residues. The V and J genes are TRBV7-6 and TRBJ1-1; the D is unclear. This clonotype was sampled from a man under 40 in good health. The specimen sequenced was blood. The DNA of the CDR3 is TGTGCCAGCAGCTTAGGTTCTGTGGAATTGAACACTGAAGCTTTCTTT. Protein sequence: CASSLGSVELNTEAFF.